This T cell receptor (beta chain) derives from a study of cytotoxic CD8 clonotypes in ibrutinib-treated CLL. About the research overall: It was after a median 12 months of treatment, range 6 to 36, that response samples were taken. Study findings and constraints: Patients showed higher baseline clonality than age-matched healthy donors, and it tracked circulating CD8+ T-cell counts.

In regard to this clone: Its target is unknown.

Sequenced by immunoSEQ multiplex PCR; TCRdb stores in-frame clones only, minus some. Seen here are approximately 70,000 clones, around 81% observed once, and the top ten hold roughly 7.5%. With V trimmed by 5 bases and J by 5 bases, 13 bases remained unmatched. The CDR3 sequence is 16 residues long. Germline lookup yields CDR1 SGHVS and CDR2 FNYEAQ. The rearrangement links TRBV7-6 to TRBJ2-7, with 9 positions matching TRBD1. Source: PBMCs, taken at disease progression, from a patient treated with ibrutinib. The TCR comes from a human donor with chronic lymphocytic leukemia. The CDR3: CASSTLQGAKIHEQYF. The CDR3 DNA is TGTGCCAGCAGCACTTTACAGGGGGCGAAAATCCACGAGCAGTACTTC.